The clone carrying this TCR beta chain appeared a single time. No antigen is known for it. Each donor gave about 9.3 milliliters of peripheral blood. The sample comes from a study of blood T cells in healthy people across ages. Study outcomes and limitations: Shifts in expanded clonotypes may have been confounded by donor CMV status, which was unknown.

Using a J-beta primer mix together with a sample-barcoded 5' primer, a second PCR was run for about 6 to 12 cycles. Each sample yielded at least 3 million CDR3-containing paired-end reads. One entry per CDR3 protein results from TCRdb running MiXCR on the 5' RACE reads. This sample carries 600,000 to 650,000 distinct CDR3 sequences, about 53% of them seen once, and the ten largest clones take over 35%. The CDR3 consists of 12 residues. Germline V gene data show CDR1 as SQVTM and CDR2 as ANQGSEA. Trimming shortened V by 2 bases and J by 7 bases, and 11 bases separated the two germline ends. Sequences were obtained from blood. The TCR was taken from a man between 60 and 75 years old in good health. V and J are TRBV29-1 and TRBJ1-2; D call uncertain. The CDR3 is CSVEIGQTGYTF. As DNA, the CDR3 is TGCAGCGTTGAAATAGGGCAAACTGGCTACACCTTC. The complete variable domain, with remaining parts taken from reference TRBV29-1 and TRBJ1-2, reads SAVISQKPSRDICQRGTSLTIQCQVDSQVTMMFWYRQQPGQSLTLIATANQGSEATYESGFVIDKFPISRPNLTFSTLTVSNMSPEDSSIYLCSVEIGQTGYTFGSGTRLTVV.